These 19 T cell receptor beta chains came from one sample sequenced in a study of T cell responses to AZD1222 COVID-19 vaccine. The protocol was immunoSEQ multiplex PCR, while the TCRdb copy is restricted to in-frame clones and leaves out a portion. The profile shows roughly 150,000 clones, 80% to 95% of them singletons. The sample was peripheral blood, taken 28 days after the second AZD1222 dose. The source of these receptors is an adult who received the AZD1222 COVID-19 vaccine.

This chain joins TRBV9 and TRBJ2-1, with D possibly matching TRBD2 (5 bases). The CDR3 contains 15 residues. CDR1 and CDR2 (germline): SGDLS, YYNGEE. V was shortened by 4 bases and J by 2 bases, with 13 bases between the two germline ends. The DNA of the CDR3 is TGTGCCAGCAGCTCACCCCGGGATGCCTACAATGAGCAGTTCTTC. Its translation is CASSSPRDAYNEQFF. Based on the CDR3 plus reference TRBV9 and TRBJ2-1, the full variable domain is DSGVTQTPKHLITATGQRVTLRCSPRSGDLSVYWYQQSLDQGLQFLIQYYNGEERAKGNILERFSAQQFPDLHSELNLSSLELGDSALYFCASSSPRDAYNEQFFGPGTRLTVL.

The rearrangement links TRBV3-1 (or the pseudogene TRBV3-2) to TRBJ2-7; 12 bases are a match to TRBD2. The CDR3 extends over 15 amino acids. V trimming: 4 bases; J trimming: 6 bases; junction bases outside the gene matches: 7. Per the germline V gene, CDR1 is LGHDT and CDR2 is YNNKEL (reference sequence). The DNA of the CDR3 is TGTGCCAGCAGCCGTCTAGCGGGAGGGTCATCCGAGCAGTACTTC. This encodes CASSRLAGGSSEQYF.

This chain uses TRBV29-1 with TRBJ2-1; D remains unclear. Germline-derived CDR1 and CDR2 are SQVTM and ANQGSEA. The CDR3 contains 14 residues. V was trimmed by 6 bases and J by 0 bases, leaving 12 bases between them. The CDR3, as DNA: TGCAGCGTGAGACCGGTGAGCTCCTACAATGAGCAGTTCTTC. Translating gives CSVRPVSSYNEQFF.

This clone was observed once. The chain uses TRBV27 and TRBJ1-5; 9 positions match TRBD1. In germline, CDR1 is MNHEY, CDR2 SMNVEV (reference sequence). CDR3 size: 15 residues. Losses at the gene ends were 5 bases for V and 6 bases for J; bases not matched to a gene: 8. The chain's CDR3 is CASSAQGARPQPQHF. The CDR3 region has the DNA TGTGCCAGCAGTGCACAGGGGGCTCGGCCTCAGCCCCAGCATTTT.

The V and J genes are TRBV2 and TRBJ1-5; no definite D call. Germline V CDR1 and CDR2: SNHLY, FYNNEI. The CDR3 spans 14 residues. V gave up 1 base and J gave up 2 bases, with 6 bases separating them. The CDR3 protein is CASSEGQRNQPQHF. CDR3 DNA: TGTGCCAGCAGTGAAGGTCAGCGCAATCAGCCCCAGCATTTT.

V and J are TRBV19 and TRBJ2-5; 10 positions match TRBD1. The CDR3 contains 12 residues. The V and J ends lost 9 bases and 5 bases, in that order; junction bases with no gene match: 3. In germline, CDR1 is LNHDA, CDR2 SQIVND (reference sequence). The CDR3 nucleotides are TGTGCCAGAGACAGGGGGCTTGAGACCCAGTACTTC. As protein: CARDRGLETQYF.

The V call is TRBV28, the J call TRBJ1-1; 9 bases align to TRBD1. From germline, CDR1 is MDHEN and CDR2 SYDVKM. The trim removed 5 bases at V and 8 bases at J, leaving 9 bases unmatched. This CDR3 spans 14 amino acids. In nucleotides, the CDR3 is TGTGCCAGCAGTCCACAGGGGGCTAGGTCGGAAGCTTTCTTT. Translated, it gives CASSPQGARSEAFF.

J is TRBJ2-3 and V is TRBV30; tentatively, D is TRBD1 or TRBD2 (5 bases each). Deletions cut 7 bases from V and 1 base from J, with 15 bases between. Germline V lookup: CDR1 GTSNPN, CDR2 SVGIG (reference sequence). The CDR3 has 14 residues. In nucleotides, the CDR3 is TGTGCCTTGGGACCGACGGGCGGCACAGATACGCAGTATTTT. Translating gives CALGPTGGTDTQYF.

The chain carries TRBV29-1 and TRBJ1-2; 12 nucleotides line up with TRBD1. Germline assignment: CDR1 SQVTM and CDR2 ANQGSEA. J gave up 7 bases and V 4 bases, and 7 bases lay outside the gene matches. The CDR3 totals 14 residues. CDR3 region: CSVGSRDRGLGYTF. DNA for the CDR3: TGCAGCGTTGGGTCCCGGGACAGGGGGCTTGGCTACACCTTC. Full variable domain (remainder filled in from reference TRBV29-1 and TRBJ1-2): SAVISQKPSRDICQRGTSLTIQCQVDSQVTMMFWYRQQPGQSLTLIATANQGSEATYESGFVIDKFPISRPNLTFSTLTVSNMSPEDSSIYLCSVGSRDRGLGYTFGSGTRLTVV.

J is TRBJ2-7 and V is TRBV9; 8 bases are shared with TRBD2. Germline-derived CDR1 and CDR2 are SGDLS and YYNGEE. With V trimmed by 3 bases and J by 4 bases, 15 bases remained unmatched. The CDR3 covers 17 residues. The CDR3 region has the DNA TGTGCCAGCAGCGGACAGAGACGGGAGGGCCCTCAATACGAGCAGTACTTC. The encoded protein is CASSGQRREGPQYEQYF.

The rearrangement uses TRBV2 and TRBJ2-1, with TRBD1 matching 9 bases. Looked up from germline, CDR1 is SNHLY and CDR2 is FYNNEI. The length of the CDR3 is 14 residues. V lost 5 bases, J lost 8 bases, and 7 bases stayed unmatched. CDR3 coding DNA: TGTGCCAGCAGTCCCTACAGGGGGCGCGATGAGCAGTTCTTC. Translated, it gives CASSPYRGRDEQFF.

The CDR3 sequence is CASSPTGPNQPQHF. The CDR3 DNA reads TGTGCCAGCTCACCCACAGGGCCCAATCAGCCCCAGCATTTT. V usage is TRBV18 and J usage is TRBJ1-5; a weak D match, TRBD1 (6 bases). Germline V gene data show CDR1 as KGHSH and CDR2 as LQKENI. Trimming removed 3 bases from V and 3 bases from J, with 9 bases in between. The CDR3 covers 14 residues.

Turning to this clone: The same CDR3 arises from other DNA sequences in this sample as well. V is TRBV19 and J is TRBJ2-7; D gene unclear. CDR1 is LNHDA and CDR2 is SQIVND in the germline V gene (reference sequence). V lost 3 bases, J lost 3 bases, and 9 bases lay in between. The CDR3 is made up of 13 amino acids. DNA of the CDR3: TGTGCCAGTAGTATGCGGAATAGCTACGAGCAGTACTTC. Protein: CASSMRNSYEQYF.

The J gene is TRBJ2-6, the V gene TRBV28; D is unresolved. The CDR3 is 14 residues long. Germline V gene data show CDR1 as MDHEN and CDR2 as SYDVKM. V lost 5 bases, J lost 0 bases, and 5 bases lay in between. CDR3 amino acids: CASSRSSGANVLTF. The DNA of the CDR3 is TGTGCCAGCAGTAGATCCTCTGGGGCCAACGTCCTGACTTTC.

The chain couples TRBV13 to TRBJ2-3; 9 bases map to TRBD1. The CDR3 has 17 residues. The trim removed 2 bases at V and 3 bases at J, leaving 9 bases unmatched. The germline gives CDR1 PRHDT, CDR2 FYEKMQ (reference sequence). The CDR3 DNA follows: TGTGCCAGCAGCTTAACCCCCCGACAGGGGGTGACAGATACGCAGTATTTT. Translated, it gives CASSLTPRQGVTDTQYF. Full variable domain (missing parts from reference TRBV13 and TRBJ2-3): AAGVIQSPRHLIKEKRETATLKCYPIPRHDTVYWYQQGPGQDPQFLISFYEKMQSDKGSIPDRFSAQQFSDYHSELNMSSLELGDSALYFCASSLTPRQGVTDTQYFGPGTRLTVL.

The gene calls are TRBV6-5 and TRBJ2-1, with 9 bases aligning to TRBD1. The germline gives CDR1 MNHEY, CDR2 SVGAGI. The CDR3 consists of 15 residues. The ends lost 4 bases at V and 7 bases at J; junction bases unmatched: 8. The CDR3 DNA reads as TGTGCCAGCAGTTTCTCCCGGACAGGGGTTAATGAGCAGTTCTTC. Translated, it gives CASSFSRTGVNEQFF.

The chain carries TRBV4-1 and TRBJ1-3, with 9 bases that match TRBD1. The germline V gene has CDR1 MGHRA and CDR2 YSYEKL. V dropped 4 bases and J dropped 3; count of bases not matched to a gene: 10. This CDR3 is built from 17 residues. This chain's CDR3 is CASSPRLDRGVGNTIYF. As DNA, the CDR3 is TGCGCCAGCAGCCCCCGACTAGACAGGGGGGTTGGAAACACCATATATTTT.

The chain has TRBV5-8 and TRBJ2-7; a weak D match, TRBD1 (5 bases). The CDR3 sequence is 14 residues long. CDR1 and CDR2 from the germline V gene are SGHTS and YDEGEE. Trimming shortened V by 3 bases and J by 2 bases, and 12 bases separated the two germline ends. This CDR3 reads CASSWSRTTYEQYF. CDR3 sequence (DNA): TGTGCCAGCAGCTGGTCGCGGACAACCTACGAGCAGTACTTC.

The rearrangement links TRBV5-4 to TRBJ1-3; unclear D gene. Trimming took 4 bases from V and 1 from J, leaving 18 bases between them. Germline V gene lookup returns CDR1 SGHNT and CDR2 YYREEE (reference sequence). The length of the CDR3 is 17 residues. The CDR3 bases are TGTGCCAGCAGCGCGGGTCTACCTGAAGGGTCTGGAAACACCATATATTTT. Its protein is CASSAGLPEGSGNTIYF.